This TCR beta chain was retrieved from a study of blood T cells in healthy people across ages. This clonotype was seen only a few times. Primers used in a second PCR of about 7 to 12 cycles were a sample-barcoded 5' primer and a J-beta primer mix. Each CDR3 protein gets one entry after TCRdb re-called the 5' RACE reads with MiXCR. The sample includes 600,000 or so distinct CDR3 sequences, roughly 21% of them seen just once. The V and J ends lost 4 bases and 4 bases, in that order; junction bases with no gene match: 6. Germline CDR1 is SGDLS and CDR2 is YYNGEE. The length of the CDR3 is 14 residues. V gene TRBV9 combines with J gene TRBJ2-5; 8 nucleotides agree with TRBD1. What was sequenced was blood. The receptor's source is a man in his 70s in good health. The CDR3 region has the DNA TGTGCCAGCAGCCAGGGGACAGGTTCAGAGACCCAGTACTTC. It specifies CASSQGTGSETQYF.